These 27 T cell receptor beta chains were all obtained from the same sample, sequenced in a study of long-term antiretroviral therapy in people with HIV. The assay, immunoSEQ v3.0, was run at survey level. Some clones are missing from TCRdb's copy, which holds only in-frame ones; the method was immunoSEQ multiplex PCR. The data show more than 45,000 clones, around 84% seen once. The sequencing here drew on unsorted PBMCs, taken 0.8 years after starting antiretroviral therapy. The origin of the receptors is a woman between 18 and 30 years old with HIV.

This clone was detected once. CDR3 coding DNA: TGTGCCAGCATCTCCCCCCCGGCAGGGAGGGACACTGAAGCTTTCTTT. It encodes CASISPPAGRDTEAFF. The J gene is TRBJ1-1, the V gene TRBV28; tentative D call: TRBD1 (5 bases). The CDR3 runs to 16 residues. With 7 bases removed from V and 3 bases from J, the gap between germline ends came to 21 bases. Germline CDR1 and CDR2: MDHEN and SYDVKM.

The chain has TRBV7-9 and TRBJ2-3, with TRBD2 identical over 10 bases. CDR3 size: 16 residues. V gave up 6 bases and J gave up 1 base; unmatched junction bases: 7. Germline V gene data show CDR1 as SEHNR and CDR2 as FQNEAQ (reference sequence). In DNA form, the CDR3 reads TGTGCCAGCAGTCCACTAGCGGGGACTGGCACAGATACGCAGTATTTT. Its protein product is CASSPLAGTGTDTQYF.

The gene calls are TRBV4-1 and TRBJ2-7; TRBD2 matches 11 bases. From germline, CDR1 is MGHRA and CDR2 YSYEKL. There are 16 residues in the CDR3. The V and J ends lost 4 bases and 2 bases, in that order; junction bases with no gene match: 7. The CDR3 is CASSPGTSGLPYEQYF. CDR3 nucleotides: TGCGCCAGCAGCCCGGGGACTAGCGGTTTACCCTACGAGCAGTACTTC.

By share, this clone counts as medium-sized. The CDR3 coding sequence is TGTGCCAGCAGTCCCGATGGCACTGAAGCTTTCTTT. Its protein product is CASSPDGTEAFF. The genes are TRBV28 and TRBJ1-1; no definite D call. This CDR3 spans 12 amino acids. CDR1 and CDR2 from the germline V gene are MDHEN and SYDVKM. The V end was cut by 5 bases, the J end by 4 bases, with 8 bases between. Full variable domain (outside the CDR3, taken from reference TRBV28 and TRBJ1-1): DVKVTQSSRYLVKRTGEKVFLECVQDMDHENMFWYRQDPGLGLRLIYFSYDVKMKEKGDIPEGYSVSREKKERFSLILESASTNQTSMYLCASSPDGTEAFFGQGTRLTVV.

The rearrangement uses TRBV11-3 and TRBJ2-1, with unresolved D. Trimming took 1 base from V and 6 from J, leaving 13 bases between them. The germline V gene encodes CDR1 SGHNT and CDR2 YENEEA. This CDR3 has 15 amino acids. CDR3: CASSLGTTDGNEQFF. The CDR3 DNA reads as TGTGCCAGCAGCTTAGGAACTACCGACGGCAATGAGCAGTTCTTC.

This clone has a single count. The CDR3 DNA reads TGTGCCAGCAGTGAGGGACAGGGGGCTGATGGCTATGGCTACACCTTC. Translation gives CASSEGQGADGYGYTF. The rearrangement uses TRBV6-4 and TRBJ1-2; 12 bases line up with TRBD1. With 3 bases clipped from V and 4 bases from J, the junction kept 6 bases outside the gene matches. The CDR3 covers 16 residues. Germline V lookup: CDR1 MRHNA, CDR2 SNTAGT.

Only one count was recorded for this clone. The chain uses TRBV19 and TRBJ1-1; the D gene is possibly TRBD1 (6 bases). CDR3 length equals 14 residues. CDR1 LNHDA and CDR2 SQIVND come from the germline V gene (reference sequence). V dropped 5 bases and J dropped 1 base, with 11 bases sitting between them. DNA of the CDR3: TGTGCCAGTAGTGTAGGACAGTCGAACACTGAAGCTTTCTTT. It codes for CASSVGQSNTEAFF.

The chain links TRBV5-1 to TRBJ1-5; D is unclear. V gave up 0 bases and J gave up 2 bases, with 9 bases separating them. The CDR3 runs to 15 residues. Germline-derived CDR1 and CDR2 are SGHRS and YFSETQ. The chain's CDR3 is CASSLGGIGNQPQHF. The CDR3 DNA reads as TGCGCCAGCAGCTTGGGGGGTATCGGCAATCAGCCCCAGCATTTT.

CDR3 loop: CASSRTSNTYEQYF. CDR3 bases: TGTGCCAGCAGCCGGACTAGTAACACCTACGAGCAGTACTTC. The rearrangement uses TRBV6-5 and TRBJ2-7; the match to TRBD2 covers 7 bases. V was pared by 6 bases and J by 2 bases, with 7 bases of the junction left unmatched. Germline lookup yields CDR1 MNHEY and CDR2 SVGAGI. This CDR3 has 14 residues.

This clone was recorded only once. The DNA of the CDR3 is TGTGCCAGCAGCGTGGGACCGGCGGATACGCAGTATTTT. It translates to CASSVGPADTQYF. The gene calls are TRBV5-8 and TRBJ2-3, with D perhaps being TRBD1 or TRBD2 (5 bases each). The CDR3 runs 13 residues. Deletions cut 4 bases from V and 6 bases from J, with 12 bases between. Germline V CDR1 and CDR2: SGHTS, YDEGEE.

This clone was detected only once. The chain has TRBV4-3 and TRBJ2-7; 10 bases align to TRBD1. The CDR3 has 17 amino acids. Germline-derived CDR1 and CDR2 are LGHNA and YSLEER. Unmatched junction bases numbered 12, after V lost 3 bases and J lost 4 bases. Here the CDR3 DNA reads TGCGCCAGCAGCCAGGGGGTCTTTCGGACAGGGGGGTACGAGCAGTACTTC. This sequence encodes CASSQGVFRTGGYEQYF.

Only one count was recorded for this clone. The J gene is TRBJ1-1, the V gene TRBV10-2; D unclear. The CDR3 is made up of 12 amino acids. The V and J ends lost 2 bases and 8 bases respectively, with 9 bases between them. Per the germline V gene, CDR1 is WSHSY and CDR2 is SAAADI. The CDR3 is CASSEGRLEAFF. The CDR3 DNA sequence: TGCGCCAGCAGTGAGGGGAGACTGGAAGCTTTCTTT.

CDR3 nucleotide sequence: TGTGCCAGCAGCCAGGAGTCGGCTTCACACTATGGCTACACCTTC. Its translation is CASSQESASHYGYTF. The chain couples TRBV5-4 to TRBJ1-2; D gene ambiguous. The V end was cut by 4 bases, the J end by 3 bases, with 16 bases between. Germline CDR1 reads SGHNT; CDR2 reads YYREEE (reference sequence). CDR3 size: 15 residues.

This clone was counted a few times. J is TRBJ2-1 and V is TRBV10-3; 11 bases fit TRBD2. With V trimmed by 4 bases and J by 7 bases, 0 bases remained unmatched. This CDR3 is built from 13 residues. Germline V gives CDR1 ENHRY, CDR2 SYGVKD. CDR3: CAISGTSGNEQFF. CDR3 nucleotide sequence: TGTGCCATCAGTGGGACTAGCGGGAATGAGCAGTTCTTC.

The J gene is TRBJ1-5, the V gene TRBV10-3; D remains ambiguous. Between the trimmed V and J ends, which lost 3 bases and 0 bases, there was a span of 21 bases. Germline lookup yields CDR1 ENHRY and CDR2 SYGVKD. The CDR3 consists of 19 residues. CDR3 loop: CAISDLSPTEGNSNQPQHF. The CDR3, as DNA: TGTGCCATCAGTGACCTATCCCCGACGGAGGGAAATAGCAATCAGCCCCAGCATTTT.

The genes are TRBV21-1 and TRBJ2-1; the D call TRBD2 from the table was never checked on the DNA. TRBV21-1 is a pseudogene. The CDR3 has 16 residues. DNA for the CDR3: TGTGCCAGCAGCAAAGGACTAGCGGGACTTTACAATGAGCAGTTCTTC. Translating it yields CASSKGLAGLYNEQFF.

J is TRBJ1-4 and V is TRBV28; 7 nucleotides align to TRBD1. J gave up 7 bases and V 7 bases, and 6 bases lay outside the gene matches. The germline V gene encodes CDR1 MDHEN and CDR2 SYDVKM. This CDR3 is built from 13 residues. The CDR3 protein is CASTLQGSEKLFF. In DNA form, the CDR3 reads TGTGCCAGCACCCTACAGGGGAGTGAAAAACTGTTTTTT.

In the case of this clone: Its ends do not fully match the called genes, so a read error is possible. The rearrangement uses TRBV7-9 and TRBJ1-4; D gene unclear. Germline loops: CDR1 SEHNR, CDR2 FQNEAQ (reference sequence). There are 12 residues in the CDR3. In DNA form, the CDR3 reads TGTGCCAGCAGCTTATCGTCACGGGGAACTGTTTTT. Protein: CASSLSSRGTVF.

This sequence joins TRBV28 and TRBJ1-2, with D perhaps TRBD1 (5 bases). V gave up 2 bases and J gave up 3 bases, with 13 bases separating them. The length of the CDR3 is 15 residues. Germline V gives CDR1 MDHEN, CDR2 SYDVKM. The CDR3 DNA reads TGTGCCAGCAGTTTACTGATCAGGGTCGACTATGGCTACACCTTC. Encoded protein: CASSLLIRVDYGYTF.

The genes are TRBV11-2 and TRBJ1-4, with D unresolved. V gave up 5 bases and J gave up 7 bases, with 17 bases separating them. This CDR3 spans 15 amino acids. The V gene's germline CDR1 is SGHAT and CDR2 FQNNGV. The CDR3 protein is CASSPSEVLGEKLFF. In nucleotides, the CDR3 is TGTGCCAGCAGCCCCAGCGAGGTTTTAGGTGAAAAACTGTTTTTT.

The chain joins TRBV9 to TRBJ2-7; TRBD2 is a possible D gene (6 bases). The V gene's germline CDR1 is SGDLS and CDR2 YYNGEE. This CDR3 is built from 15 residues. V was shortened by 4 bases and J by 2 bases, with 16 bases between the two germline ends. The CDR3 is CASSIRPGETYEQYF. CDR3 in DNA: TGTGCCAGCAGCATTCGACCGGGAGAAACCTACGAGCAGTACTTC.

In this sample, this clone turned up a few times. The rearrangement uses TRBV4-3 and TRBJ1-1; D unclear. Germline V gives CDR1 LGHNA, CDR2 YSLEER. The CDR3 loop spans 14 amino acids. V was shortened by 8 bases and J by 0 bases, with 13 bases between the two germline ends. The CDR3 DNA follows: TGCGCCAGCTCCCTCGGGCCACTGAACACTGAAGCTTTCTTT. This sequence encodes CASSLGPLNTEAFF.

The chain links TRBV15 to TRBJ2-5, with D perhaps TRBD1 (6 bases). This CDR3 is 12 amino acids long. CDR1 and CDR2 from the germline V gene are LNHNV and YYDKDF (reference sequence). With 8 bases removed from V and 7 bases from J, the gap between germline ends came to 14 bases. The CDR3 nucleotides are TGTGCCACCGGGGGCCCCAGAGGGACCCAGTACTTC. This gives the protein CATGGPRGTQYF. The whole variable domain, filled in from reference TRBV15 and TRBJ2-5, reads DAMVIQNPRYQVTQFGKPVTLSCSQTLNHNVMYWYQQKSSQAPKLLFHYYDKDFNNEADTPDNFQSRRPNTSFCFLDIRSPGLGDTAMYLCATGGPRGTQYFGPGTRLLVL.

The chain combines TRBV10-3 with TRBJ2-3, with no clear D. Germline V CDR1 and CDR2: ENHRY, SYGVKD. The CDR3 consists of 12 residues. V shed 0 bases and J shed 9 bases, with 7 bases lying between them. The CDR3 reads CAISESGETQYF. Written as DNA, the CDR3 is TGTGCCATCAGTGAGTCTGGAGAAACGCAGTATTTT.

This clone was counted between two and nine times. The chain uses TRBV7-6 and TRBJ2-3; 13 nucleotides agree with TRBD2. The germline V gene encodes CDR1 SGHVS and CDR2 FNYEAQ. The ends lost 3 bases at V and 3 bases at J; junction bases unmatched: 6. The CDR3 contains 17 residues. CDR3 region: CASSFQLAGGVTDTQYF. CDR3 sequence (DNA): TGTGCCAGCAGCTTTCAACTAGCGGGAGGGGTTACAGATACGCAGTATTTT.

In regard to this clone: Additional DNA sequences in this sample encode the identical CDR3. This rearrangement joins TRBV10-2 to TRBJ2-7, with a weak D call TRBD2 (6 bases). V was shortened by 1 base and J by 1 base, with 8 bases between the two germline ends. The CDR3 has 14 residues. Germline-derived CDR1 and CDR2 are WSHSY and SAAADI. CDR3 sequence (DNA): TGCGCCAGCAGTGAGTTAGCGGCTTCCTACGAGCAGTACTTC. This sequence encodes CASSELAASYEQYF.

This chain joins TRBV7-9 and TRBJ2-5; 11 bases are a match to TRBD1. Gene TRBJ2-7 matches the end of the DNA better, so the J call may be wrong. The germline V gene encodes CDR1 SEHNR and CDR2 FQNEAQ (reference sequence). The CDR3 is 15 amino acids. The CDR3 region has the DNA TGTGCCAGCAGCTTAGGGGGGGACAGGGGGAACGAGCAGTACTTC. Residues: CASSLGGDRGNEQYF.